This T cell receptor beta chain was sequenced for a study of blood T cell repertoires in COVID-19. Participants spanned ages 18 to 89 years and resided in 24 US areas. Exposed study participants had met a COVID-19 case within 2 weeks before entry. Germline loops: CDR1 LNHNV, CDR2 YYDKDF (reference sequence). The CDR3 runs to 12 residues. Trimming cost V 2 bases and J 6 bases, with 6 bases left between them. As handled by the study authors: Nucleated cell counts were estimated from reference gene primer amplification. This table comes from immunoSEQ multiplex PCR, and its TCRdb copy is limited to in-frame clones, with some not included. The DNA was the basis for D and trimming; V, J and clone size are from that table. The data hold roughly 180,000 clones, with roughly 80% observed a single time.

The V and J genes are TRBV15 and TRBJ2-3; D is ambiguous. Sequenced sample: PBMCs or T cells enriched from blood (not recorded which). The sequence was collected from a man aged 55 to 70 who had been exposed to COVID-19. The CDR3 coding sequence is TGTGCCACCAGCAGAATCCGTGATACGCAGTATTTT. It translates to CATSRIRDTQYF.